This record covers a single T cell receptor beta chain. What it binds is not known. This entry is derived from a study of T cell responses to AZD1222 COVID-19 vaccine. Findings and limits, study-wide: Increased Spike-specific TCR breadth and depth were observed after two AZD1222 doses. Nearly half of spike-specific TCRs reportedly go after variant regions that carry no mutations.

Clones were read by immunoSEQ multiplex PCR, and TCRdb kept only the in-frame ones, dropping some. The data show about 120,000 clones, roughly 87% seen once. Germline lookup yields CDR1 SQVTM and CDR2 ANQGSEA. The V end was cut by 3 bases, the J end by 0 bases, with 5 bases between. CDR3 length equals 12 residues. Material: peripheral blood, obtained on day 0 of AZD1222 vaccination. The clonotype originates from an adult in good health. The chain combines TRBV29-1 with TRBJ1-1, with D unclear. The CDR3: CSVDTMNTEAFF. The DNA for the CDR3 is TGCAGCGTTGACACCATGAACACTGAAGCTTTCTTT.